The 7 T cell receptor beta chains listed next were all sequenced from one sample in a study of blood T cells in healthy people across ages. PCR was performed a second time for about 6 to 12 cycles using a sample-barcoded 5' primer and a J-beta primer mix. TCRdb passed the 5' RACE reads through MiXCR, listing each CDR3 protein once. This table has some 1.6 million distinct CDR3 sequences, about 31% appearing once. Sequencing input: blood. These receptors were collected from a woman aged 25 to 39 in good health.

This chain joins TRBV6-1 and TRBJ1-2, with D perhaps TRBD1 (5 bases). Trimming removed 7 bases at V and 8 bases at J, with 14 bases between. Germline values: CDR1 MNHNS, CDR2 SASEGT. The CDR3 is 12 amino acids. CDR3 in DNA: TGTGCCAGCACCCCTGGGACGGCCGGCTACACCTTC. Amino acids: CASTPGTAGYTF.

Details on this clonotype: The CDR3 carries no conserved terminal phenylalanine or tryptophan, so it likely arises from a read error. This chain uses TRBV13 with TRBJ1-2; D remains ambiguous. This CDR3 spans 13 amino acids. Trimming pared 0 bases from V and 8 bases from J, leaving 10 bases between. The germline CDR1 and CDR2 sequences are PRHDT and FYEKMQ (reference sequence). The DNA for the CDR3 is TGTGCCAGCAGCTTAGGAGTGGGCGCGGGCTACACCTGC. Its protein is CASSLGVGAGYTC.

This clonotype was detected only a few times. The V and J genes are TRBV11-2 and TRBJ2-1; D is possibly TRBD2 (6 bases). Germline V gene data show CDR1 as SGHAT and CDR2 as FQNNGV. There are 15 residues in the CDR3. Between the trimmed V and J ends, which lost 7 bases and 0 bases, there was a span of 13 bases. CDR3 in DNA: TGTGCCAGCAACCTCCTAGCGAGCTCCTACAATGAGCAGTTCTTC. Translating it yields CASNLLASSYNEQFF. The full variable domain, with the rest looked up from reference TRBV11-2 and TRBJ2-1, is EAGVAQSPRYKIIEKRQSVAFWCNPISGHATLYWYQQILGQGPKLLIQFQNNGVVDDSQLPKDRFSAERLKGVDSTLKIQPAKLEDSAVYLCASNLLASSYNEQFFGPGTRLTVL.

V is TRBV9 and J is TRBJ2-1; 7 bases align to TRBD2. The CDR3 covers 17 residues. Unmatched junction bases numbered 11, after V lost 4 bases and J lost 1 base. CDR1 and CDR2 from the germline V gene are SGDLS and YYNGEE. CDR3 DNA: TGTGCCAGCAGCACCTCTGTAGCGGGTGCTTCCTACAATGAGCAGTTCTTC. It encodes CASSTSVAGASYNEQFF.

This chain connects TRBV6-1 to TRBJ1-2; no definite D call. The CDR3 has 14 amino acids. V gave up 1 base and J gave up 4 bases, with 10 bases separating them. The germline CDR1 and CDR2 sequences are MNHNS and SASEGT. CDR3 coding DNA: TGTGCCAGCAGTGAAGTATCCCGGATCTATGGCTACACCTTC. As protein: CASSEVSRIYGYTF.

Details on this clonotype: One end of the junction does not line up with germline, which may come from a read error. This chain connects TRBV7-9 to TRBJ1-2; D gene unclear. Germline CDR1 and CDR2: SEHNR and FQNEAQ (reference sequence). This CDR3 comprises 15 residues. The CDR3 DNA reads TGTGCCAGCAGCTTAGCAACGGCAAGTAACTATAGCTACACCTTC. Amino acid sequence: CASSLATASNYSYTF.

Concerning this clonotype: The junction does not match germline at one end; this may be a read error. This chain joins TRBV4-2 and TRBJ2-3, with a possible D match to TRBD2 (5 bases). From germline, CDR1 is LGHNA and CDR2 YNFKEQ. The CDR3 loop spans 14 amino acids. In DNA, the CDR3 is TGTGCCAGCAGCCAACGGGGTAGCACAGATGCGCAGTATTTT. Residues: CASSQRGSTDAQYF.